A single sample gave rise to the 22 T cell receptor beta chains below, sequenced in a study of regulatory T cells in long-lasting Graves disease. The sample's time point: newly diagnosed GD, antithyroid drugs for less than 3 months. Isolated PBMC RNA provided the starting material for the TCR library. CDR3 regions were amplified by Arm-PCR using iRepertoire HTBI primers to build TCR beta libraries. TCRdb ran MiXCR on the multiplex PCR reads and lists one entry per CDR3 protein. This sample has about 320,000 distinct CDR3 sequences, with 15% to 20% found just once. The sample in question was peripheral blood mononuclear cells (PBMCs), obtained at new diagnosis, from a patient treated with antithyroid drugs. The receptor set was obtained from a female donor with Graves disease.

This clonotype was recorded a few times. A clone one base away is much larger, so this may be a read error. CDR3 in amino acids: CASSLSGRGDAQYF. In DNA, the CDR3 is TGTGCCAGCAGTTTAAGCGGGAGGGGAGATGCGCAGTATTTT. This chain uses TRBV12-3 or TRBV12-4 with TRBJ2-3; 10 bases map to TRBD2. The CDR3 sequence is 14 residues long.

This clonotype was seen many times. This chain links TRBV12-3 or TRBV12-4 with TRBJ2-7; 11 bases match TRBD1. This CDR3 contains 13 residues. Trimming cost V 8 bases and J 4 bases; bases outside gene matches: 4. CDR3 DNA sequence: TGTGCCAGCGCCGGGACAGGGGGGTACGAGCAGTACTTC. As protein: CASAGTGGYEQYF.

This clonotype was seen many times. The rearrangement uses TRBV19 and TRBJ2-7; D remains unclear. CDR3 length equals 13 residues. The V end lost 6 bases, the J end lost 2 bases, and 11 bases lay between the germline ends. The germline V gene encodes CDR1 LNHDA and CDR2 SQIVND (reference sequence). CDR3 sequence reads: CASSRTVTYEQYF. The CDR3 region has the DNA TGTGCCAGTAGCCGGACGGTAACCTACGAGCAGTACTTC.

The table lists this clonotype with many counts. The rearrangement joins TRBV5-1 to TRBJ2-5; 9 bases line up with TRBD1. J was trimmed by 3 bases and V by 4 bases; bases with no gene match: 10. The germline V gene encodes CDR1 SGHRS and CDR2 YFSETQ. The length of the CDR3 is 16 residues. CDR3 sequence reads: CASSPTPGQGKETQYF. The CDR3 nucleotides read TGCGCCAGCAGCCCGACCCCGGGACAGGGTAAAGAGACCCAGTACTTC.

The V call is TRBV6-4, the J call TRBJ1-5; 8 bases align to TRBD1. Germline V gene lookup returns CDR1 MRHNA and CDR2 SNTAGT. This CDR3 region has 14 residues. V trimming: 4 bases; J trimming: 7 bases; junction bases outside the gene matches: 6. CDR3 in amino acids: CASSASTGAQPQHF. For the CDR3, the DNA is TGTGCCAGCAGTGCCTCGACAGGGGCACAGCCCCAGCATTTT.

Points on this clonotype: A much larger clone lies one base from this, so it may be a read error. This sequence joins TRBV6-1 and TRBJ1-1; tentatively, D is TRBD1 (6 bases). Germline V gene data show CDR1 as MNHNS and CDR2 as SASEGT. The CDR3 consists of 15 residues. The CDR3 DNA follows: TGTGCCAGCATCGGCTTTAACAGGGCGAACAATGAAGCTTTCTTT. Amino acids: CASIGFNRANNEAFF.

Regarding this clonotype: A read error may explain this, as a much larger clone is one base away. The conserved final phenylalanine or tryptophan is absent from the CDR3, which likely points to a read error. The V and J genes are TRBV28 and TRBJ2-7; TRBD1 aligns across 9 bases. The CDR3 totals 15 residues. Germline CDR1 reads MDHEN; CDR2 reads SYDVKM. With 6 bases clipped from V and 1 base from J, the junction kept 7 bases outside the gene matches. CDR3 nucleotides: TGTGCCAGCAGCTACAGGGGGCCAGGATCCTACGAGCAGTACCTC. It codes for CASSYRGPGSYEQYL.

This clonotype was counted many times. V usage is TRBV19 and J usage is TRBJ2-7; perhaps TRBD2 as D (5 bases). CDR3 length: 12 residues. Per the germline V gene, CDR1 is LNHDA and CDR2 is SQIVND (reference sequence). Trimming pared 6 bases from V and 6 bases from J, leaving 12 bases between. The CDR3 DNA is TGTGCCAGTAGCGAGAGGGTCGGCGAGCAGTACTTC. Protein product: CASSERVGEQYF.

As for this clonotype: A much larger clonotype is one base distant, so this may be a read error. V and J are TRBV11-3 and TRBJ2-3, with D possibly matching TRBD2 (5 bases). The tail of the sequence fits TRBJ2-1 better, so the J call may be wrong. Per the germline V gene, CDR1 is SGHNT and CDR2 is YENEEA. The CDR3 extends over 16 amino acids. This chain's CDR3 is CASSLGSEGPSYEQFF. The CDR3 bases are TGTGCCAGCAGCCTGGGGAGCGAGGGCCCCTCCTACGAGCAGTTCTTC.

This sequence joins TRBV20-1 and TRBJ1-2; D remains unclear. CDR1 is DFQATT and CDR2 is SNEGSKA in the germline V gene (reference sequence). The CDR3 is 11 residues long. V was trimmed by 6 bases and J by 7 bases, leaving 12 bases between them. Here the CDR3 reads CSAPGRTGYTF. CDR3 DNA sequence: TGCAGTGCCCCTGGCAGAACTGGCTACACCTTC.

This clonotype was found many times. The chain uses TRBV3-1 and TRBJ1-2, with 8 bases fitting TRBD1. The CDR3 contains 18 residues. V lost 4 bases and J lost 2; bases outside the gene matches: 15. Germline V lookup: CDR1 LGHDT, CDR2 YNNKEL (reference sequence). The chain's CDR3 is CASSPDFRTGLSNYGYTF. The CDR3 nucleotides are TGTGCCAGCAGCCCCGACTTTAGGACAGGGCTTTCGAACTATGGCTACACCTTC.

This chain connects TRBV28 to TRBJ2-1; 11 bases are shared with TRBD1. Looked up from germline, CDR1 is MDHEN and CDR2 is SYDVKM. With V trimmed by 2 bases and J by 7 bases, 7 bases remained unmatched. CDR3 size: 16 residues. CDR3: CASSLRGQGALNEQFF. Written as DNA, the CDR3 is TGTGCCAGCAGTTTACGTGGACAGGGGGCCTTGAATGAGCAGTTCTTC.

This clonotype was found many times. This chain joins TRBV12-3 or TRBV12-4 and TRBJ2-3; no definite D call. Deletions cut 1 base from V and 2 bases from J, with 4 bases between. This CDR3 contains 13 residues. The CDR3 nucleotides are TGTGCCAGCAGTTTAGAGTTCACAGATACGCAGTATTTT. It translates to CASSLEFTDTQYF.

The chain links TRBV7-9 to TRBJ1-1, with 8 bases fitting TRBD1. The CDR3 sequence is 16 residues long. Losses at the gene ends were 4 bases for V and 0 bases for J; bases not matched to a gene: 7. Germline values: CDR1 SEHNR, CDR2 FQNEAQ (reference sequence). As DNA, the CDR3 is TGTGCCAGCAGCTGGGGACAGGACAGAATGAACACTGAAGCTTTCTTT. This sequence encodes CASSWGQDRMNTEAFF.

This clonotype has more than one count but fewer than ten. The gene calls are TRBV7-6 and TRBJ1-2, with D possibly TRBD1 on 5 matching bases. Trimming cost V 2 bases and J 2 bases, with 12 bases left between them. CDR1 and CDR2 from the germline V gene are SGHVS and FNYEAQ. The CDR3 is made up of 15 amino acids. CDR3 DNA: TGTGCCAGCAGCTTAACGGACGGGGGAAACTATGGCTACACCTTC. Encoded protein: CASSLTDGGNYGYTF.

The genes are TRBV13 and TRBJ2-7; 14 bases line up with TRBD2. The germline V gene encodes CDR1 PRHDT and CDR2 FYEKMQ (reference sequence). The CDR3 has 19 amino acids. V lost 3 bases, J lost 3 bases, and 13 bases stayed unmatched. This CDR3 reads CASSFGTSGGILLGYEQYF. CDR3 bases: TGTGCCAGCAGCTTTGGGACTAGCGGGGGTATCCTACTGGGCTACGAGCAGTACTTC. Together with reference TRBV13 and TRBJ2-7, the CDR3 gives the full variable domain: AAGVIQSPRHLIKEKRETATLKCYPIPRHDTVYWYQQGPGQDPQFLISFYEKMQSDKGSIPDRFSAQQFSDYHSELNMSSLELGDSALYFCASSFGTSGGILLGYEQYFGPGTRLTVT.

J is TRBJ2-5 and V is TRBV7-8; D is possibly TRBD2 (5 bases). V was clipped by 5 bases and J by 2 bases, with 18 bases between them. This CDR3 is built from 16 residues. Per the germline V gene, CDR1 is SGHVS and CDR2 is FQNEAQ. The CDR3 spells CASSTHLQADQETQYF. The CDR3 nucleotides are TGTGCCAGCAGCACGCACCTCCAAGCGGATCAAGAGACCCAGTACTTC.

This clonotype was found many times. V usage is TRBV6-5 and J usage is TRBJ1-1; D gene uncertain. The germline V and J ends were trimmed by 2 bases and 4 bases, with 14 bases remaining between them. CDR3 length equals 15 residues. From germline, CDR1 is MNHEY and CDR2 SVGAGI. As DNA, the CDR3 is TGTGCCAGCAGTTACCCAAGCGGGGAGGGCACTGAAGCTTTCTTT. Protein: CASSYPSGEGTEAFF.

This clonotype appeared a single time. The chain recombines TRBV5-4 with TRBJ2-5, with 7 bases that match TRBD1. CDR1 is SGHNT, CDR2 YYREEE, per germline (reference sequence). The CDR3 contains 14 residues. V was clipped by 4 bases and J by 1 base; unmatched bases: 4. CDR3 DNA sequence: TGTGCCAGCAGCCGAACAGGGGTCCAAGAGACCCAGTACTTC. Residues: CASSRTGVQETQYF.

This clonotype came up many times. CDR3 sequence: CSADHRYEGGMDEQFF. CDR3 bases: TGCAGTGCTGACCACAGGTACGAGGGAGGGATGGATGAGCAGTTCTTC. The rearrangement links TRBV20-1 to TRBJ2-1; 7 bases fit TRBD2. Germline CDR1 reads DFQATT; CDR2 reads SNEGSKA (reference sequence). The CDR3 has 16 residues. V trimming: 5 bases; J trimming: 8 bases; junction bases outside the gene matches: 18.

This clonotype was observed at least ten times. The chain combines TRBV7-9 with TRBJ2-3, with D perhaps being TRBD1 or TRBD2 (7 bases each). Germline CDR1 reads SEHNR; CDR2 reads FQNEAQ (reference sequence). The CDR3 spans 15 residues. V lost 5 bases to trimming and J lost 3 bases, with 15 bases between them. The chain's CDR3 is CASSPSGTATDTQYF. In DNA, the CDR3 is TGTGCCAGCAGCCCCAGCGGGACAGCAACAGATACGCAGTATTTT.

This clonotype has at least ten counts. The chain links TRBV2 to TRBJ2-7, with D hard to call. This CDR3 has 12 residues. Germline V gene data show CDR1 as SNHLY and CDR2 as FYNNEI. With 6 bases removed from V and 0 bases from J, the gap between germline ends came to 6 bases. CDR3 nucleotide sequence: TGTGCCAGCAGGTACATCTCCTACGAGCAGTACTTC. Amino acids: CASRYISYEQYF.